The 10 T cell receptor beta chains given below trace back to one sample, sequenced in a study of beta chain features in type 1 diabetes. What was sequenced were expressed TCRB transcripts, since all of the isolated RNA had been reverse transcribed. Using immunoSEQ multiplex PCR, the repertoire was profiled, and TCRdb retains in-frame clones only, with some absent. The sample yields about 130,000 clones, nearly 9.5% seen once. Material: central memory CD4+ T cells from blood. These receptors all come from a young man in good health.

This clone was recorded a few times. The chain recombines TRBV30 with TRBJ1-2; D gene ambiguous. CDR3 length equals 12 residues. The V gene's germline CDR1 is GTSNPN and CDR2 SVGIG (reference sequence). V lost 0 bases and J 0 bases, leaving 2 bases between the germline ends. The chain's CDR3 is CAWSVTNYGYTF. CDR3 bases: TGTGCCTGGAGTGTCACTAACTATGGCTACACCTTC.

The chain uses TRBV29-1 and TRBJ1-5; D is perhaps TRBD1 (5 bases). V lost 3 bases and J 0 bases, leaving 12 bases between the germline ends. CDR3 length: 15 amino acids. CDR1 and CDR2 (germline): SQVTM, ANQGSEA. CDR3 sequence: CSVELGQGSNQPQHF. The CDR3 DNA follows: TGCAGCGTTGAGTTAGGCCAGGGTAGCAATCAGCCCCAGCATTTT.

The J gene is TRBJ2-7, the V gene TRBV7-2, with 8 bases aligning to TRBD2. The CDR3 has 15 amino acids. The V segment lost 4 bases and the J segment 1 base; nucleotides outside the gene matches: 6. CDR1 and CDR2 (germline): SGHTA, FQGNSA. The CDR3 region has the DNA TGTGCCAGCAGCTCCGGGGGGGCCGGATCCTACGAGCAGTACTTC. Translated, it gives CASSSGGAGSYEQYF.

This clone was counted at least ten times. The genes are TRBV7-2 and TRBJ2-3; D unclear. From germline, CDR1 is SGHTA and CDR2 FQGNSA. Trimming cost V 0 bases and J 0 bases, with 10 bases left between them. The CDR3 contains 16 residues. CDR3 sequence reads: CASSLASTPSTDTQYF. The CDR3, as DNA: TGTGCCAGCAGCTTAGCAAGCACCCCAAGCACAGATACGCAGTATTTT.

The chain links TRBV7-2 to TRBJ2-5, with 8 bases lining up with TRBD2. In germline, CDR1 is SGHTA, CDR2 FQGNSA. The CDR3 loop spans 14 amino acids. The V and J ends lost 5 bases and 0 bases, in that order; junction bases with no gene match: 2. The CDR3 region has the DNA TGTGCCAGCAGCCCGCGGGGGGACCAAGAGACCCAGTACTTC. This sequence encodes CASSPRGDQETQYF.

CDR3 bases: TGTGCCAGCAGCTTAGGGGGGCCGAACCTGAACACTGAAGCTTTCTTT. This encodes CASSLGGPNLNTEAFF. The chain combines TRBV7-9 with TRBJ1-1, with D possibly TRBD1 on 6 matching bases. This CDR3 is built from 16 residues. V lost 1 base and J 0 bases, leaving 12 bases between the germline ends. In germline, CDR1 is SEHNR, CDR2 FQNEAQ (reference sequence). Combining the CDR3 with reference TRBV7-9 and TRBJ1-1 gives the whole variable domain DTGVSQNPRHKITKRGQNVTFRCDPISEHNRLYWYRQTLGQGPEFLTYFQNEAQLEKSRLLSDRFSAERPKGSFSTLEIQRTEQGDSAMYLCASSLGGPNLNTEAFFGQGTRLTVV.

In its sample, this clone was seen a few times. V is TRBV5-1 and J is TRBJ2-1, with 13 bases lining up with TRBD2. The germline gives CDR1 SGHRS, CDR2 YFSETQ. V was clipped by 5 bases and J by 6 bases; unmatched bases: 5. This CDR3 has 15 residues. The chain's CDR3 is CASSRLAGGSNEQFF. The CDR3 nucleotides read TGCGCCAGCAGTCGACTAGCGGGGGGATCCAATGAGCAGTTCTTC.

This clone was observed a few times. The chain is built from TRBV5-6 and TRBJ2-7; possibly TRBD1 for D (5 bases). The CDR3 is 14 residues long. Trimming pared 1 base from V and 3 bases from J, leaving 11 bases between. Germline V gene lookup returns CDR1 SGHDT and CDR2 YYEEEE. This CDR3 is CASSLLGPNYEQYF. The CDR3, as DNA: TGTGCCAGCAGCTTGCTGGGGCCGAACTACGAGCAGTACTTC.

CDR3 in amino acids: CASSLAVAGEDTQYF. In DNA, the CDR3 is TGTGCCAGCAGCTTAGCCGTCGCGGGGGAAGATACGCAGTATTTT. The chain joins TRBV7-2 to TRBJ2-3; 7 bases match TRBD2. The trim removed 0 bases at V and 5 bases at J, leaving 5 bases unmatched. The length of the CDR3 is 15 residues. Germline CDR1 is SGHTA and CDR2 is FQGNSA.

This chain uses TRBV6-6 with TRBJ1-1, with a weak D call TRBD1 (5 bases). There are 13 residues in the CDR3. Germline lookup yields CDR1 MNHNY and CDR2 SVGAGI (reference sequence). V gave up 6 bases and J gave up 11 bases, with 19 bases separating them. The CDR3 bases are TGTGCCAGCAGGACCTCGGGGGGAACGGATGCTTTCTTT. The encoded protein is CASRTSGGTDAFF.